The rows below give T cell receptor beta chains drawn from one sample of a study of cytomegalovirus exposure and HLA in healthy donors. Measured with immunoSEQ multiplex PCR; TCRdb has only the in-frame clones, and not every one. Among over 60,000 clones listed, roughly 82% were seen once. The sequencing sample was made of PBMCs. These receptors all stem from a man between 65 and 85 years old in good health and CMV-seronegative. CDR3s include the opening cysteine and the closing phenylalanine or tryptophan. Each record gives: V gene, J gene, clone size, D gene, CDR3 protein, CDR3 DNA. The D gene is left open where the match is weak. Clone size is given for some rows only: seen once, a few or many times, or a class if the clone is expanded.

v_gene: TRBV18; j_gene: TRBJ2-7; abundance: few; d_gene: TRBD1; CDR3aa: CASSPGTVSYEQYF; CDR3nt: TGTGCCAGCTCACCCGGGACAGTGTCCTACGAGCAGTACTTC
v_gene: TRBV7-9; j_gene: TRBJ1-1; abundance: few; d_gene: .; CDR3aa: CSSSLGREGGLGTEAFF; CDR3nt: TGTTCCAGCAGCTTAGGGAGGGAGGGGGGGTTGGGCACTGAAGCTTTCTTT
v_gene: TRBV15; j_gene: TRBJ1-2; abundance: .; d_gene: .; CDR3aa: CATSSDKQGRGYTF; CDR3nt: TGTGCCACCAGCAGCGATAAGCAGGGTCGCGGCTACACCTTC
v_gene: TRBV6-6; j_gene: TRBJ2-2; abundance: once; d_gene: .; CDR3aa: CASSYGRNTGELFF; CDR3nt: TGTGCCAGCAGTTACGGCAGAAACACCGGGGAGCTGTTTTTT
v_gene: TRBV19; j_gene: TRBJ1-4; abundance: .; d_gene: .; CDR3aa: CASSLSSGEKLFF; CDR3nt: TGTGCCAGTAGTCTTTCATCAGGGGAAAAACTGTTTTTT
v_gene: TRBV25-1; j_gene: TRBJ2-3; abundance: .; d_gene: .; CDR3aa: CASSEWRGGRDTQYF; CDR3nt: TGTGCCAGCAGTGAATGGAGGGGGGGCAGAGATACGCAGTATTTT
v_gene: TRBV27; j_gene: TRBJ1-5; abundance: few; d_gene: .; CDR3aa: CASSLAAKNQPQHF; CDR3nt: TGTGCCAGCAGTTTGGCGGCCAAAAATCAGCCCCAGCATTTT
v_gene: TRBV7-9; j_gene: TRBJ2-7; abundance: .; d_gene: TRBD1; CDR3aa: CASSFTPRGPYEQYF; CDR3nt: TGTGCCAGCAGCTTCACACCTAGGGGGCCCTACGAGCAGTACTTC
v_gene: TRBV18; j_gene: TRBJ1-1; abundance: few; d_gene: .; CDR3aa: CASSPETQGEAFF; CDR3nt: TGTGCCAGCTCACCCGAGACTCAGGGTGAAGCTTTCTTT
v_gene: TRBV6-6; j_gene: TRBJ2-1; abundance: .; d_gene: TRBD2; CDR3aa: CASTLHLAGGGEQFF; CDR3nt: TGTGCCAGCACCTTACATCTAGCGGGGGGGGGTGAGCAGTTCTTC